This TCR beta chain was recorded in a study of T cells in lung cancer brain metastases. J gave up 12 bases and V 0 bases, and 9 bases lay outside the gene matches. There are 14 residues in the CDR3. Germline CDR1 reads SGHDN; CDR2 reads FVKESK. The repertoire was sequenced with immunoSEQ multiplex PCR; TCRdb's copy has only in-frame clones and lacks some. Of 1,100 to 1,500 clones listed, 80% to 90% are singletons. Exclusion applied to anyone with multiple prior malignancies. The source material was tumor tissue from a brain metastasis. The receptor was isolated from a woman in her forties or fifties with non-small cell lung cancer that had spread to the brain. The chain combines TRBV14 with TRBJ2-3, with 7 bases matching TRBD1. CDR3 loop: CASSQDRFGTAQYF. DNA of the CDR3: TGTGCCAGCAGCCAAGATCGGTTTGGGACAGCACAGTATTTT.